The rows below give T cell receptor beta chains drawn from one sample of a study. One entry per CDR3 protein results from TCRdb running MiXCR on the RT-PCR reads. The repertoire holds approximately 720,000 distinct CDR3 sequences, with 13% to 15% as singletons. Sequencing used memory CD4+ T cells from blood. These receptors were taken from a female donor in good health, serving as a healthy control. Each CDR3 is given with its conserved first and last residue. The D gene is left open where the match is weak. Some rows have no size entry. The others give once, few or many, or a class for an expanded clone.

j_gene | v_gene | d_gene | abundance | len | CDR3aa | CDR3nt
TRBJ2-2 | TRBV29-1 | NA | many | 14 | CSVEKGLDTGELFF | TGCAGCGTTGAAAAGGGCCTGGACACCGGGGAGCTGTTTTTT
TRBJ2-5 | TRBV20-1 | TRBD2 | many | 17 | CSAPIRLAGVGRETQYF | TGCAGTGCTCCGATCCGACTAGCGGGAGTCGGTCGAGAGACCCAGTACTTC
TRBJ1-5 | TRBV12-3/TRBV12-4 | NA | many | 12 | CASSFMEQPQHF | TGTGCCAGCAGTTTCATGGAACAGCCCCAGCATTTT
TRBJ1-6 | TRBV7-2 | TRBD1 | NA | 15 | CASSSTTGVDSPLHF | TGTGCCAGCAGCTCTACAACAGGGGTCGATTCACCCCTCCACTTT
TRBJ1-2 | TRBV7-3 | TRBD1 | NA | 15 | CASSPRVQGAYGYTF | TGTGCCAGCAGCCCAAGGGTACAGGGGGCTTATGGCTACACCTTC
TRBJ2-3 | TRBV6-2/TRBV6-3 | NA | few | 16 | CASRFGDLPSTDTQYF | TGTGCCAGCAGATTTGGGGACCTACCTAGCACAGATACGCAGTATTTT
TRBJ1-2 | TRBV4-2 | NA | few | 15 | CASSQDGWTEGGYTF | TGTGCCAGCAGCCAAGATGGGTGGACGGAGGGTGGCTACACCTTC
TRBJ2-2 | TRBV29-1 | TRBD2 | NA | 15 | CSVGGTSGVTGELFF | TGCAGCGTTGGGGGTACTAGCGGGGTCACCGGGGAGCTGTTTTTT
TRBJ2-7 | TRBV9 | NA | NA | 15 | CASSAERDLTYEQYF | TGTGCCAGCAGCGCCGAAAGGGACTTAACCTACGAGCAGTACTTC
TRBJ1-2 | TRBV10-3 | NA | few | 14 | CAISEISGQYGYTF | TGTGCCATCAGTGAAATTTCCGGACAGTATGGCTACACCTTC
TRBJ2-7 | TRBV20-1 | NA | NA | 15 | CSARDRTWISYEQYF | TGCAGTGCTAGAGATCGCACGTGGATTAGCTACGAGCAGTACTTC
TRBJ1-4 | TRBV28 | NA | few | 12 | CASSLNGEKLFF | TGTGCCAGCAGTTTAAATGGGGAAAAACTGTTTTTT
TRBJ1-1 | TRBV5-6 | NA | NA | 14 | CASSFGQSNTEAFF | TGTGCCAGCAGCTTCGGACAGAGCAACACTGAAGCTTTCTTT
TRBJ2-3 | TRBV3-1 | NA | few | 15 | CASSQLGGVTDTQYF | TGTGCCAGCAGCCAACTGGGGGGCGTCACAGATACGCAGTATTTT
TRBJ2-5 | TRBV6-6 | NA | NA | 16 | CASSYSIWGPGETQYF | TGTGCCAGCAGTTACTCGATCTGGGGGCCCGGAGAGACCCAGTACTTC
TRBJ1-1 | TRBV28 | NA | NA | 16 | CASSALPARVNTEAFF | TGTGCCAGCAGTGCACTCCCCGCCAGGGTGAACACTGAAGCTTTCTTT
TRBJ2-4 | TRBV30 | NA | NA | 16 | CAWSVPGFPAKNIQYF | TGTGCCTGGAGTGTCCCGGGGTTTCCAGCCAAAAACATTCAGTACTTC
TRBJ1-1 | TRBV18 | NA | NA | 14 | CASSIDSPFAEAFF | TGTGCCAGCTCTATCGACAGTCCTTTCGCTGAAGCTTTCTTT
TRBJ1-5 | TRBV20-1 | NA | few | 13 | CSARRNSNQPQHF | TGCAGTGCTAGACGCAATAGCAATCAGCCCCAGCATTTT
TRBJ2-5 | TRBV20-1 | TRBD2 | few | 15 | CSARGPVLAQETQYF | TGCAGTGCTAGAGGTCCTGTACTAGCGCAAGAGACCCAGTACTTC
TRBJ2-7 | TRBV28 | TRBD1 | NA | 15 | CASSSTGRSAFEQYF | TGTGCCAGCTCCTCGACAGGGAGAAGTGCCTTCGAGCAGTACTTC
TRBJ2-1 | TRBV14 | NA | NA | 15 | CASSPRVSSYNEQFF | TGTGCCAGCAGCCCCAGGGTTAGCTCCTACAATGAGCAGTTCTTC
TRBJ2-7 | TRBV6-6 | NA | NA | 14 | CASRGRSGTYEQYF | TGTGCCAGCAGGGGAAGATCAGGGACCTACGAGCAGTACTTC
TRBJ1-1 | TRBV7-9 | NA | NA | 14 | CASSVDSLNTEAFF | TGTGCCAGCAGCGTGGACAGCTTGAACACTGAAGCTTTCTTT
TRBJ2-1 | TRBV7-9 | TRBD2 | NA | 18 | CASSLGLAGDFSYNEQFF | TGTGCCAGCAGCTTAGGACTAGCGGGAGACTTCTCCTACAATGAGCAGTTCTTC
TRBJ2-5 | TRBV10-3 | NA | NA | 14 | CAISESYSGETQYF | TGTGCCATCAGTGAGTCCTATTCCGGGGAGACCCAGTACTTC
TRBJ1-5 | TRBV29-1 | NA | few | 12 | CSVASSNQPQHF | TGCAGCGTTGCCAGTAGCAATCAGCCCCAGCATTTT
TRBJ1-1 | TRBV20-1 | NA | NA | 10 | CSASPLGAFF | TGCAGTGCTAGTCCTCTGGGTGCTTTCTTT